A selection of T cell receptor beta chains follows, all from one sample in a study of blood T cells in healthy people across ages. TCRdb re-called the 5' RACE reads with MiXCR, one entry per CDR3 protein. The sample carries some 850,000 distinct CDR3 sequences, roughly 24% recorded once. This same sample was also part of a study on T cells of mothers and their children.

Sequenced: blood. Source of these receptors: a boy aged 5 to 17 in good health. Both conserved end residues are part of each CDR3. The order of the fields is V gene, J gene, clone size, D gene, CDR3 DNA, CDR3 protein. A D gene is named only where the DNA matches it firmly. For some rows the clone size is stated as once, few or many, or as a class when expanded; others skip it.

v_call: TRBV15; j_call: TRBJ1-6; clone_size: few; d_call: -; cdr3_nt: TGTGCCACCAGCAGGAGGAGTCTTAATTCACCCCTCCACTTT; cdr3_aa: CATSRRSLNSPLHF
v_call: TRBV6-5; j_call: TRBJ2-1; clone_size: -; d_call: TRBD2; cdr3_nt: TGTGCCAGCAGTAGCGGGGGGCGACACAATGAGCAGTTCTTC; cdr3_aa: CASSSGGRHNEQFF
v_call: TRBV7-8; j_call: TRBJ2-3; clone_size: few; d_call: TRBD1; cdr3_nt: TGTGCCAGCAGCAAAGGACCCAGGGGGACAGATACGCAGTATTTT; cdr3_aa: CASSKGPRGTDTQYF
v_call: TRBV5-1; j_call: TRBJ2-1; clone_size: -; d_call: -; cdr3_nt: TGCGCCAGCAGCGTGGGACTGGGCCAGGACAATGAGCAGTTCTTC; cdr3_aa: CASSVGLGQDNEQFF
v_call: TRBV6-4; j_call: TRBJ1-1; clone_size: -; d_call: TRBD1; cdr3_nt: TGTGCCAGCAGTGACTGGGACAGGGAGAACACTGAAGCTTTCTTT; cdr3_aa: CASSDWDRENTEAFF
v_call: TRBV6-6; j_call: TRBJ1-4; clone_size: -; d_call: TRBD1; cdr3_nt: TGTGCCAGCAGTTCCCCCGGGACAGGGGTCGAAAAACTGTTTTTT; cdr3_aa: CASSSPGTGVEKLFF
v_call: TRBV14; j_call: TRBJ2-5; clone_size: -; d_call: TRBD1; cdr3_nt: TGTGCCAGCAGCCAAGAAGCCTGGTGGACAGGGGGCATGGAGACCCAGTACTTC; cdr3_aa: CASSQEAWWTGGMETQYF
v_call: TRBV28; j_call: TRBJ2-1; clone_size: -; d_call: -; cdr3_nt: TGTGCCAGCAGTCCCCCAGGAGGGGGACGGAATGAGCAGTTCTTC; cdr3_aa: CASSPPGGGRNEQFF
v_call: TRBV20-1; j_call: TRBJ1-4; clone_size: once; d_call: -; cdr3_nt: TGCAGTGCTAGAGATCTTGGGGCAGGAGGCGAAAAACTGTTTTTT; cdr3_aa: CSARDLGAGGEKLFF
v_call: TRBV20-1; j_call: TRBJ1-1; clone_size: few; d_call: TRBD1; cdr3_nt: TGCAGTGCTAAGGGACAGTCGAACACTGAAGCTTTCTTT; cdr3_aa: CSAKGQSNTEAFF
v_call: TRBV12-3/TRBV12-4; j_call: TRBJ1-2; clone_size: -; d_call: TRBD1; cdr3_nt: TGTGCCAGCAGTTTTGGACAGGGGGCGATGGGAGGCTACACCTTC; cdr3_aa: CASSFGQGAMGGYTF
v_call: TRBV5-1; j_call: TRBJ1-6; clone_size: few; d_call: TRBD1; cdr3_nt: TGCGCCAGCAGCTCCAGCGTGACAGGGGGTGGTAATTCACCCCTCCACTTT; cdr3_aa: CASSSSVTGGGNSPLHF
v_call: TRBV20-1; j_call: TRBJ2-5; clone_size: few; d_call: TRBD2; cdr3_nt: TGCAGTGCTCCCGGGACTAGCGGTTTCCAAGAGACCCAGTACTTC; cdr3_aa: CSAPGTSGFQETQYF
v_call: TRBV10-3; j_call: TRBJ1-1; clone_size: -; d_call: -; cdr3_nt: TGTGCCATCAGTGACCCCCTAGGAACTGAAGCTTTCTTT; cdr3_aa: CAISDPLGTEAFF
v_call: TRBV28; j_call: TRBJ1-4; clone_size: few; d_call: -; cdr3_nt: TGTGCCAGCAGGAGCTCGGATGAAAAACTGTTTTTT; cdr3_aa: CASRSSDEKLFF